This T cell receptor (beta chain) was obtained from a study of a mutant IDH1 vaccine in newly diagnosed glioma. The time point was: baseline, week 1 (first vaccination visit). Regarding treatment: pre-vaccination baseline after standard-of-care therapy. TCRdb keeps only in-frame clones here, not all; method: immunoSEQ multiplex PCR. The sample includes about 88,000 clones, roughly 80% of them seen just once. Germline V gives CDR1 SNHLY, CDR2 FYNNEI. With 0 bases removed from V and 0 bases from J, the gap between germline ends came to 11 bases. The CDR3 contains 16 residues. Material: PBMCs, obtained from a glioma patient treated with radiotherapy, temozolomide or both. The chain links TRBV2 to TRBJ1-2, with D possibly TRBD1 on 5 matching bases. The clonotype originates from a man between 35 and 55 years old with glioma. Some clones in this sample may be carry-over from other donors' samples. CDR3 loop: CASSEAGGAPNYGYTF. As DNA, the CDR3 is TGTGCCAGCAGTGAAGCGGGAGGGGCACCTAACTATGGCTACACCTTC.